This passage covers 29 T cell receptor beta chains from one sample sequenced in a study of molecular identifiers for immune sequencing clone quantification. One entry per CDR3 protein, called by TCRdb with MiXCR from the PCR reads. The sample has 600,000 to 650,000 distinct CDR3 sequences; just under 20% are singletons. Sequences were obtained from naive CD8+ T cells from blood, with Jurkat cell RNA spiked in. Subset indicated: FACS-sorted CD8+CD4-CCR7+CD45RA+ naive T cells. The receptors were sampled from a human donor in good health. Some libraries in this study had Jurkat cell RNA spiked in.

The sample holds many counts of this clonotype. The CDR3 protein is CSVLGQGMDGYTF. CDR3 nucleotide sequence: TGCAGCGTTTTGGGACAGGGTATGGATGGCTACACCTTC. The chain uses TRBV29-1 and TRBJ1-2, with 9 bases identical to TRBD1. The junction had 7 bases not matched to a gene; V was cut back by 5 bases and J by 6 bases. CDR1 and CDR2 (germline): SQVTM, ANQGSEA. The length of the CDR3 is 13 residues.

This clonotype was detected many times. The chain recombines TRBV30 with TRBJ1-1; TRBD1 might be the D (5 bases). The CDR3 runs 14 residues. In germline, CDR1 is GTSNPN, CDR2 SVGIG (reference sequence). V was pared by 4 bases and J by 2 bases, with 14 bases between. CDR3 in DNA: TGTGCCTGGACCCTACGGGACCGAAACACTGAAGCTTTCTTT. It is translated as CAWTLRDRNTEAFF.

This clonotype came up many times. The genes are TRBV13 and TRBJ2-7, with TRBD1 matching 9 bases. The J segment lost 2 bases and the V segment lost 4 bases, leaving 6 bases of the junction unmatched. Germline V gene lookup returns CDR1 PRHDT and CDR2 FYEKMQ (reference sequence). The CDR3 totals 15 residues. The CDR3 DNA is TGTGCCAGCAGCTCGACGGGACAGGGACCCTACGAGCAGTACTTC. It encodes CASSSTGQGPYEQYF. The full variable domain, completed using reference TRBV13 and TRBJ2-7, is AAGVIQSPRHLIKEKRETATLKCYPIPRHDTVYWYQQGPGQDPQFLISFYEKMQSDKGSIPDRFSAQQFSDYHSELNMSSLELGDSALYFCASSSTGQGPYEQYFGPGTRLTVT.

The V call is TRBV6-5, the J call TRBJ1-2; TRBD1 is a possible D gene (5 bases). CDR1 and CDR2 (germline): MNHEY, SVGAGI. V shed 5 bases and J shed 8 bases, with 21 bases lying between them. The CDR3 covers 15 residues. Written as DNA, the CDR3 is TGTGCCAGCAGTGCCCGGAGGGGTGTACCCGGGGGCTACACCTTC. This gives the protein CASSARRGVPGGYTF.

This clonotype was counted between two and nine times. The CDR3 coding sequence is TGTGCCAGCAGCCCCTTGATAGGACTTGAAGCTTTCTTT. It translates to CASSPLIGLEAFF. The chain uses TRBV6-5 and TRBJ1-1; D unresolved. CDR1 is MNHEY, CDR2 SVGAGI, per germline. The CDR3 has 13 amino acids. Trimming took off 6 bases at V and 7 bases at J, with 15 bases between the two ends.

Concerning this clonotype itself: Just one base apart from a much larger clone, this may be a read error. The J gene is TRBJ2-1, the V gene TRBV12-3 or TRBV12-4; 9 nucleotides agree with TRBD1. This CDR3 is 13 amino acids long. V was clipped by 8 bases and J by 8 bases; unmatched bases: 7. The CDR3, as DNA: TGTGCCAGCGGCCAGGGACAGGGCGATGAGCAGTTCTTC. Its protein is CASGQGQGDEQFF.

Worth noting for this clonotype: A much bigger clone sits one base away, suggesting this may be a read error. V usage is TRBV19 and J usage is TRBJ1-1, with D possibly being TRBD1 (5 bases). The CDR3 runs 14 residues. Germline V gene lookup returns CDR1 LNHDA and CDR2 SQIVND (reference sequence). The V end lost 1 base, the J end lost 4 bases, and 10 bases lay between the germline ends. This CDR3 reads CASSIGGPSTEAFF. CDR3 nucleotide sequence: TGTGCCAGTAGTATAGGGGGACCGAGCACTGAAGCTTTCTTT.

This clonotype turned up a few times. The J gene is TRBJ2-2, the V gene TRBV12-3 or TRBV12-4, with TRBD2 identical over 10 bases. This CDR3 contains 17 residues. The J segment lost 6 bases and the V segment lost 6 bases, leaving 13 bases of the junction unmatched. CDR3 protein: CASSAPGVAGGAGELFF. The CDR3 DNA is TGTGCCAGCAGCGCTCCAGGGGTAGCGGGGGGAGCCGGGGAGCTGTTTTTT.

This clonotype was found many times. The V call is TRBV28, the J call TRBJ2-7, with D possibly TRBD1 on 6 matching bases. The V and J ends lost 9 bases and 0 bases respectively, with 15 bases between them. The CDR3 is 14 residues long. Germline CDR1 MDHEN, CDR2 SYDVKM. The CDR3 sequence is CASQVQGSSYEQYF. The CDR3 region has the DNA TGTGCCAGTCAGGTCCAGGGGAGCTCCTACGAGCAGTACTTC.

The table lists this clonotype with a few counts. The chain links TRBV11-3 to TRBJ2-1, with 14 bases identical to TRBD2. Germline trimming cut 5 bases from V and 7 bases from J; bases unmatched to any gene: 13. Germline CDR1 reads SGHNT; CDR2 reads YENEEA. CDR3 length: 18 amino acids. The CDR3 nucleotides are TGTGCCAGCAGCCCCCGGACTAGCGGGGGGCGGAGGAGAAATGAGCAGTTCTTC. This gives the protein CASSPRTSGGRRRNEQFF. The full variable domain, its missing parts supplied by reference TRBV11-3 and TRBJ2-1, is EAGVVQSPRYKIIEKKQPVAFWCNPISGHNTLYWYLQNLGQGPELLIRYENEEAVDDSQLPKDRFSAERLKGVDSTLKIQPAELGDSAVYLCASSPRTSGGRRRNEQFFGPGTRLTVL.

Worth noting for this clonotype: Just one base apart from a much larger clone, this may be a read error. The V call is TRBV27, the J call TRBJ2-6, with 9 bases identical to TRBD1. The V gene's germline CDR1 is MNHEY and CDR2 SMNVEV (reference sequence). The CDR3 consists of 16 residues. CDR3: CASSYTGGAGANVLAF. In DNA form, the CDR3 reads TGTGCCAGCAGTTATACAGGGGGCGCTGGGGCCAACGTCCTGGCTTTC.

This clonotype was picked up many times. This chain joins TRBV20-1 and TRBJ2-4; no firm D call. The CDR3 runs to 15 residues. Germline V CDR1 and CDR2: DFQATT, SNEGSKA (reference sequence). CDR3 protein: CNLFLGSLAKNIQYF. Written as DNA, the CDR3 is TGCAACCTGTTCCTTGGCTCACTAGCCAAAAACATTCAGTACTTC.

This clonotype was observed many times. This chain connects TRBV20-1 to TRBJ2-7, with D unresolved. With 0 bases removed from V and 0 bases from J, the gap between germline ends came to 6 bases. The germline CDR1 and CDR2 sequences are DFQATT and SNEGSKA (reference sequence). The CDR3 sequence is 13 residues long. The DNA for the CDR3 is TGCAGTGCTAGAGATTTATCCTCCTACGAGCAGTACTTC. This sequence encodes CSARDLSSYEQYF.

This clonotype occurred many times. This chain links TRBV5-1 with TRBJ2-5; TRBD1 agrees at 10 bases. Germline V CDR1 and CDR2: SGHRS, YFSETQ. This CDR3 is 17 amino acids long. The V gene end was trimmed by 1 base and the J gene end by 0 bases; junction bases not matched to a gene: 6. CDR3 in amino acids: CASSLYLDRGDQETQYF. The DNA for the CDR3 is TGCGCCAGCAGCTTGTATTTGGACAGGGGGGACCAAGAGACCCAGTACTTC.

A word on this clonotype: It may be a read error: a sequence one base away is much more abundant. The chain is built from TRBV5-3 and TRBJ2-7; 8 nucleotides agree with TRBD1. TRBV5-3 is known as an ORF, though its function is uncertain. The CDR3 is 14 amino acids. CDR3 coding DNA: TGTGCCAGCAGCTTCTCCCCGGACAGGGAAGAGCTGTACTTC. It yields the protein CASSFSPDREELYF.

This clonotype was seen at least ten times. The chain has TRBV29-1 and TRBJ2-1; TRBD1 agrees at 9 bases. The CDR3 is made up of 15 amino acids. V lost 7 bases and J lost 7; bases outside the gene matches: 14. Germline values: CDR1 SQVTM, CDR2 ANQGSEA. CDR3 sequence reads: CSGELRDRAWNEQFF. Here the CDR3 DNA reads TGCAGCGGAGAACTCCGGGACAGGGCTTGGAATGAGCAGTTCTTC.

The V and J genes are TRBV30 and TRBJ2-3, with D maybe TRBD2 (6 bases). CDR1 and CDR2 from the germline V gene are GTSNPN and SVGIG (reference sequence). The CDR3 length is 11 residues. The V and J ends lost 3 bases and 10 bases respectively, with 11 bases between them. The CDR3 reads CAWRGGVPQYF. DNA for the CDR3: TGTGCCTGGAGAGGCGGGGTACCGCAGTATTTT.

This clonotype was detected many times. The rearrangement uses TRBV12-3 or TRBV12-4 and TRBJ2-3; D gene unclear. V lost 1 base and J lost 2, with 10 bases in between. CDR3 length equals 15 residues. As DNA, the CDR3 is TGTGCCAGCAGTTTAGTAACCTTCTCCACAGATACGCAGTATTTT. Its protein is CASSLVTFSTDTQYF.

This clonotype was counted at least ten times. This chain uses TRBV15 with TRBJ1-1; D unresolved. Germline V lookup: CDR1 LNHNV, CDR2 YYDKDF (reference sequence). CDR3 size: 16 residues. The V and J ends lost 0 bases and 3 bases respectively, with 14 bases between them. CDR3: CATSRDLGRVDTEAFF. CDR3 bases: TGTGCCACCAGCAGAGATTTGGGTCGGGTTGACACTGAAGCTTTCTTT.

This clonotype has ten or more counts. This chain joins TRBV5-1 and TRBJ2-5; D unresolved. The V gene's germline CDR1 is SGHRS and CDR2 YFSETQ. Trimming cost V 2 bases and J 0 bases, with 2 bases left between them. The CDR3 has 12 residues. CDR3 coding DNA: TGCGCCAGCAGCTTTGACCAAGAGACCCAGTACTTC. Its translation: CASSFDQETQYF.

This clonotype occurred many times. V and J are TRBV5-1 and TRBJ2-7; unclear D gene. The CDR3 has 15 amino acids. Trimming removed 4 bases at V and 1 base at J, with 15 bases between. The germline CDR1 and CDR2 sequences are SGHRS and YFSETQ. The CDR3 sequence: CASSPWDRGSYEQYF. CDR3 in DNA: TGCGCCAGCAGCCCGTGGGATCGTGGGTCCTACGAGCAGTACTTC.

This clonotype was counted at least ten times. Relative to the germline gene, one junction end is altered; a read error may explain this. The rearrangement uses TRBV4-3 and TRBJ2-7, with 9 bases fitting TRBD1. Germline CDR1 is LGHNA and CDR2 is YSLEER. This CDR3 comprises 14 residues. The CDR3 bases are TGCGCCAGTAGCCCGGGACAGGGAATGTACGAGCAGTACTTC. It specifies CASSPGQGMYEQYF.

This clonotype was counted a few times. V is TRBV12-3 or TRBV12-4 and J is TRBJ2-1, with 7 bases identical to TRBD2. CDR3 length: 15 amino acids. V lost 5 bases, J lost 7 bases, and 11 bases stayed unmatched. The CDR3 DNA sequence: TGTGCCAGCAGTCTAGGGCTGACTAGCAAGAATGAGCAGTTCTTC. Its protein is CASSLGLTSKNEQFF.

This clonotype occurred many times. The chain has TRBV30 and TRBJ1-1; D perhaps matches TRBD1 (6 bases). With 4 bases removed from V and 1 base from J, the gap between germline ends came to 19 bases. Germline V gene data show CDR1 as GTSNPN and CDR2 as SVGIG (reference sequence). This CDR3 is built from 16 residues. Written as DNA, the CDR3 is TGTGCCTGGATGTATCCCGCCCGGGGGGCGAACACTGAAGCTTTCTTT. It specifies CAWMYPARGANTEAFF.

This clonotype came up a few times. The chain employs TRBV4-1 and TRBJ2-1; a possible D gene is TRBD1 (6 bases). The V end lost 3 bases, the J end lost 5 bases, and 17 bases lay between the germline ends. The CDR3 consists of 16 residues. Germline V gene lookup returns CDR1 MGHRA and CDR2 YSYEKL. CDR3 loop: CASSQYSGTKNNEQFF. The CDR3, as DNA: TGCGCCAGCAGCCAGTACTCCGGGACAAAGAACAATGAGCAGTTCTTC.

This clonotype was seen ten or more times. The chain recombines TRBV6-1 with TRBJ2-3; tentatively, D is TRBD1 (5 bases). The CDR3 totals 14 residues. The germline V and J ends were trimmed by 2 bases and 4 bases, with 10 bases remaining between them. In germline, CDR1 is MNHNS, CDR2 SASEGT. The CDR3 here is CASSEQGPPDTQYF. The CDR3 coding sequence is TGTGCCAGCAGTGAACAGGGTCCGCCAGATACGCAGTATTTT.

This clonotype was found many times. The chain combines TRBV15 with TRBJ2-1; D is tentatively TRBD1 or TRBD2 (6 bases each). V was shortened by 1 base and J by 6 bases, with 13 bases between the two germline ends. Germline V lookup: CDR1 LNHNV, CDR2 YYDKDF (reference sequence). This CDR3 comprises 15 residues. Here the CDR3 DNA reads TGTGCCACCAGCAGAGTCAGGGGACTGGGCAATGAGCAGTTCTTC. Translating it yields CATSRVRGLGNEQFF.

In its sample, this clonotype was seen many times. The chain recombines TRBV11-2 with TRBJ2-5, with TRBD1 identical over 11 bases. CDR3 length: 18 amino acids. After removal of 3 bases from V and 2 bases from J, the junction contained 11 bases not matched to a gene. Germline V lookup: CDR1 SGHAT, CDR2 FQNNGV. The CDR3 region is CASSLDFTGDRGQETQYF. The CDR3 bases are TGTGCCAGCAGCTTGGATTTCACGGGGGACAGGGGGCAAGAGACCCAGTACTTC.

In this sample, this clonotype turned up a few times. The chain has TRBV4-2 and TRBJ2-3; perhaps TRBD2 as D (5 bases). Germline values: CDR1 LGHNA, CDR2 YNFKEQ. Trimming removed 0 bases from V and 2 bases from J, with 12 bases in between. The CDR3 sequence is 16 residues long. Here the CDR3 DNA reads TGTGCCAGCAGCCAAGATAGGTTTAGCGACACAGATACGCAGTATTTT. Residues: CASSQDRFSDTDTQYF.